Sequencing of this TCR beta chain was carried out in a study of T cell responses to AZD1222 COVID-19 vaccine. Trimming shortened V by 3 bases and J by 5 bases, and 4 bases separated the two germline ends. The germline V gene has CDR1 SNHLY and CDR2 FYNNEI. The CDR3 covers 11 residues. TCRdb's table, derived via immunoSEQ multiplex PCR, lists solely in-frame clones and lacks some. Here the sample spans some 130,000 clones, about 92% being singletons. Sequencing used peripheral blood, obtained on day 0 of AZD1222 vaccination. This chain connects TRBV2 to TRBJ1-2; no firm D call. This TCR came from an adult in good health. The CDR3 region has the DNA TGTGCCAGCAGTGACAGATATGGCTACACCTTC. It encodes CASSDRYGYTF.